A single sample gave rise to the 9 T cell receptor beta chains below, sequenced in a study of shared clonotypes between healthy human individuals. TCRdb's table, derived via immunoSEQ multiplex PCR, lists solely in-frame clones and lacks some. The sample records 2 million to 2.5 million clones, approximately 93% being singletons. The sample was naive CD4+ T cells from PBMCs. Documented subset: CD45RA+ positively selected. The receptor source for this set is a man aged 18 to 35 in good health. Some clones in this sample may be carry-over from other donors' samples.

The J gene is TRBJ2-5, the V gene TRBV9; D tentatively reads TRBD1 or TRBD2 (5 bases each). The CDR3 has 16 residues. V was cut by 3 bases and J by 4 bases, with 19 bases left in between. Germline lookup yields CDR1 SGDLS and CDR2 YYNGEE. CDR3 DNA sequence: TGTGCCAGCAGCGAAGCAGACCCTGGGGGTTTAGAGACCCAGTACTTC. Translating gives CASSEADPGGLETQYF. Full variable domain (outside the CDR3, taken from reference TRBV9 and TRBJ2-5): DSGVTQTPKHLITATGQRVTLRCSPRSGDLSVYWYQQSLDQGLQFLIQYYNGEERAKGNILERFSAQQFPDLHSELNLSSLELGDSALYFCASSEADPGGLETQYFGPGTRLLVL.

The genes are TRBV6-6 and TRBJ2-7; D not resolved. Looked up from germline, CDR1 is MNHNY and CDR2 is SVGAGI (reference sequence). Trimming pared 7 bases from V and 1 base from J, leaving 11 bases between. This CDR3 region has 13 residues. The CDR3 DNA sequence: TGTGCCAGCAACGATGGCGGTTCCTACGAGCAGTACTTC. Amino acid sequence: CASNDGGSYEQYF.

V gene TRBV18 combines with J gene TRBJ2-1; no clear D gene. Trimming left V 4 bases short and J 9 bases short, with 13 bases between. Germline lookup yields CDR1 KGHSH and CDR2 LQKENI. This CDR3 has 13 amino acids. Written as DNA, the CDR3 is TGTGCCAGCTCACGAGAGATGAGAAGTGAGCAGTTCTTC. The encoded protein is CASSREMRSEQFF.

Notes on this clone: Other DNA sequences in the same sample also yield this CDR3. The V call is TRBV28, the J call TRBJ1-2; D unresolved. The CDR3 loop spans 14 amino acids. The germline V and J ends were trimmed by 4 bases and 2 bases, with 11 bases remaining between them. Germline V gene lookup returns CDR1 MDHEN and CDR2 SYDVKM. In DNA form, the CDR3 reads TGTGCCAGCAGTTCCTCCACGGTAAACTATGGCTACACCTTC. This gives the protein CASSSSTVNYGYTF.

CDR3 coding DNA: TGTGCCAGCTCACCAACCCACGGGACAGCTCCTAACGGCTACACCTTC. It translates to CASSPTHGTAPNGYTF. The rearrangement joins TRBV18 to TRBJ1-2; 7 bases line up with TRBD1. Germline V gene data show CDR1 as KGHSH and CDR2 as LQKENI. The CDR3 covers 16 residues. Trimming at V came to 2 bases and at J to 8 bases, leaving 14 bases not matched to a gene.

Comment on this clone: Other DNA sequences in the sample encode the same CDR3. This chain joins TRBV28 and TRBJ1-1, with D tentatively TRBD1 (6 bases). In germline, CDR1 is MDHEN, CDR2 SYDVKM. CDR3 size: 12 residues. Trimming pared 6 bases from V and 5 bases from J, leaving 10 bases between. Here the CDR3 reads CASSLRGTEAFF. For the CDR3, the DNA is TGTGCCAGCAGCCTAAGGGGGACTGAAGCTTTCTTT.

This clone was counted a single time. This chain joins TRBV6-5 and TRBJ2-7; D tentatively reads TRBD1 or TRBD2 (5 bases each). The V gene lost 8 bases and the J gene lost 3 bases, with 11 bases spanning the gap. This CDR3 contains 12 residues. The germline gives CDR1 MNHEY, CDR2 SVGAGI. CDR3 sequence reads: CASRDGIYEQYF. The DNA of the CDR3 is TGTGCCAGCCGGGACGGGATCTACGAGCAGTACTTC.

For this clone: Other DNA sequences in this specimen translate into the identical CDR3. V and J are TRBV18 and TRBJ2-3; no clear D. Germline lookup yields CDR1 KGHSH and CDR2 LQKENI. The V gene lost 1 base and the J gene lost 2 bases, with 7 bases spanning the gap. The CDR3 spans 14 residues. The CDR3 loop reads CASSPLAATDTQYF. In DNA, the CDR3 is TGTGCCAGCTCACCACTGGCCGCCACAGATACGCAGTATTTT.

This sequence joins TRBV5-1 and TRBJ2-2; 9 bases line up with TRBD1. Germline CDR1 and CDR2: SGHRS and YFSETQ. This CDR3 is built from 17 residues. Germline trimming cut 6 bases from V and 4 bases from J; bases unmatched to any gene: 13. CDR3 DNA: TGCGCCAGCACGAATAGGTGGGACAGGGTGTCCACCGGGGAGCTGTTTTTT. This translates into CASTNRWDRVSTGELFF.